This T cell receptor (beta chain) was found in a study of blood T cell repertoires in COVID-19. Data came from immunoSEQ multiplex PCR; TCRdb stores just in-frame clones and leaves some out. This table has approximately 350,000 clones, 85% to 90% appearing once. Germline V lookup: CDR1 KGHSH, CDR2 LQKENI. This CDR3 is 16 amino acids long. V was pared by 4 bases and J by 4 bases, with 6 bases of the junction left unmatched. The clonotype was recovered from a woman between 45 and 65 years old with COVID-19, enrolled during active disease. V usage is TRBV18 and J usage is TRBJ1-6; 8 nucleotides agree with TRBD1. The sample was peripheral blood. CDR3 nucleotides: TGTGCCAGCTCACAAAACAGGGGGGGATATAATTCACCCCTCCACTTT. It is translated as CASSQNRGGYNSPLHF.